This T cell receptor beta chain was obtained from a study of control samples from healthy donors and cancer patients. Data came from immunoSEQ multiplex PCR; TCRdb stores just in-frame clones and leaves some out. The sample lists over 200,000 clones, over 75% occurring once. This clone came up a few times. Germline CDR1 reads SGHTA; CDR2 reads FQGTGA. This CDR3 has 13 amino acids. V dropped 5 bases and J dropped 10 bases, with 17 bases sitting between them. The V call is TRBV7-3, the J call TRBJ1-2; D may be TRBD1 (5 bases). Sequencing was performed on PBMCs. The sequence derives from a woman aged 55-75 years with lung cancer. The CDR3 here is CASSPTGQGVYTF. Written as DNA, the CDR3 is TGTGCCAGCAGCCCAACCGGGCAGGGTGTCTACACCTTC.